This entry lists 18 T cell receptor beta chains sequenced from one sample in a study of control samples from healthy donors and cancer patients (dated by TCRdb to the early 2020s). Library generation was performed with the immunoSEQ multiplex PCR assay. TCRdb limited this immuneACCESS table to in-frame rearrangements with V and J called. A share of clones is missing; checked studies link under half to unresolved V genes, and the rest is unexplained. This sample is represented by 45,000 to 60,000 clones; roughly nine tenths of them were singletons. The ten largest clones take up over 12% of the sample. The sequenced material came from PBMCs. Every receptor here comes from a man in his sixties with head and neck cancer.

This chain connects TRBV5-1 to TRBJ2-7, with 11 bases fitting TRBD2. The CDR3 has 15 residues. Trimming took 4 bases from V and 3 from J; bases not matched to a gene: 6. Germline V gene sequence: CDR1 SGHRS, CDR2 YFSETQ. The CDR3 bases are TGCGCCAGCAGCGTCGGGACTAGCGGACTCTACGAGCAGTACTTC. Residues: CASSVGTSGLYEQYF.

V and J are TRBV11-2 and TRBJ2-3, with a tentative D call TRBD2 (7 bases). Germline V gene data show CDR1 as SGHAT and CDR2 as FQNNGV. The germline V and J ends were trimmed by 6 bases and 6 bases, with 25 bases remaining between them. CDR3 size: 17 residues. Here the CDR3 reads CASRILRGGAYRDTQYF. In DNA form, the CDR3 reads TGTGCCAGCAGGATCCTAAGGGGGGGGGCGTATAGGGATACGCAGTATTTT.

The chain carries TRBV7-3 and TRBJ2-1; TRBD1 might be the D (5 bases). The CDR3 runs 14 residues. Looked up from germline, CDR1 is SGHTA and CDR2 is FQGTGA. Trimming stripped 2 bases from V and 6 bases from J, with 11 bases between. The CDR3 nucleotides read TGTGCCAGCAGCTTATACGGCAGGGTCAATGAGCAGTTCTTC. Its translation: CASSLYGRVNEQFF.

The V gene is TRBV28, the J gene TRBJ1-3; D uncertain. Germline-derived CDR1 and CDR2 are MDHEN and SYDVKM. The ends were cut back, 6 bases at V and 5 bases at J, with 26 bases in the middle. There are 18 residues in the CDR3. CDR3 loop: CASSDPIADGRDRNTIYF. Written as DNA, the CDR3 is TGTGCCAGCAGCGACCCCATTGCCGACGGGAGGGATCGAAACACCATATATTTT.

The chain combines TRBV28 with TRBJ2-7; 7 nucleotides agree with TRBD1. The CDR3 contains 14 residues. CDR1 and CDR2 from the germline V gene are MDHEN and SYDVKM. V was pared by 2 bases and J by 3 bases, with 4 bases of the junction left unmatched. This CDR3 is CASSLPQGNYEQYF. The CDR3 nucleotides are TGTGCCAGCAGTTTACCACAGGGGAACTACGAGCAGTACTTC. Full variable domain (rest looked up from reference TRBV28 and TRBJ2-7): DVKVTQSSRYLVKRTGEKVFLECVQDMDHENMFWYRQDPGLGLRLIYFSYDVKMKEKGDIPEGYSVSREKKERFSLILESASTNQTSMYLCASSLPQGNYEQYFGPGTRLTVT.

The chain has TRBV10-3 and TRBJ2-7; 7 bases are a match to TRBD2. There are 17 residues in the CDR3. J lost 0 bases, V lost 0 bases, and 8 bases had no gene match. Germline values: CDR1 ENHRY, CDR2 SYGVKD. CDR3 sequence (DNA): TGTGCCATCAGTGAGTCGAGAGTCGGCGGGAGCTCCTACGAGCAGTACTTC. Its translation: CAISESRVGGSSYEQYF.

The chain carries TRBV5-6 and TRBJ2-3; D perhaps matches TRBD1 (6 bases). The CDR3 contains 15 residues. Trimming shortened V by 4 bases and J by 3 bases, and 15 bases separated the two germline ends. Germline CDR1 is SGHDT and CDR2 is YYEEEE. The chain's CDR3 is CASSHTGFGTDTQYF. In DNA, the CDR3 is TGTGCCAGCAGCCATACAGGGTTTGGGACAGATACGCAGTATTTT.

This clone was observed a handful of times. This rearrangement joins TRBV5-1 to TRBJ1-1, with D unclear. Looked up from germline, CDR1 is SGHRS and CDR2 is YFSETQ. The CDR3 is made up of 14 amino acids. Trimming left V 0 bases short and J 2 bases short, with 8 bases between. The CDR3 spells CASSLAVENTEAFF. The CDR3 bases are TGCGCCAGCAGCTTGGCAGTGGAAAACACTGAAGCTTTCTTT.

V gene TRBV5-1 combines with J gene TRBJ2-7; perhaps TRBD2 as D (5 bases). This CDR3 is 14 amino acids long. Trimming removed 3 bases at V and 2 bases at J, with 12 bases between. CDR1 and CDR2 (germline): SGHRS, YFSETQ. CDR3 residues: CASSYPGNAYEQYF. The CDR3 DNA sequence: TGCGCCAGCAGCTACCCCGGGAATGCCTACGAGCAGTACTTC.

The V and J genes are TRBV3-1 (or the pseudogene TRBV3-2) and TRBJ2-5; 7 bases are shared with TRBD1. The germline V gene encodes CDR1 LGHDT and CDR2 YNNKEL (reference sequence). Trimming took 4 bases from V and 5 from J; bases not matched to a gene: 13. The CDR3 has 16 residues. The CDR3 sequence is CASSPRQGLFLETQYF. CDR3 coding DNA: TGTGCCAGCAGCCCCCGACAGGGTCTTTTTTTGGAGACCCAGTACTTC.

The chain is built from TRBV2 and TRBJ2-7; perhaps D is TRBD1 or TRBD2 (5 bases each). CDR3 length: 13 residues. Trimming shortened V by 8 bases and J by 2 bases, and 13 bases separated the two germline ends. The V gene's germline CDR1 is SNHLY and CDR2 FYNNEI. The CDR3 protein is CASLGTVTYEQYF. In DNA form, the CDR3 reads TGTGCCAGCCTCGGGACGGTAACCTACGAGCAGTACTTC.

This clone came up once. The rearrangement joins TRBV5-1 to TRBJ2-5, with 7 positions matching TRBD2. Germline V CDR1 and CDR2: SGHRS, YFSETQ. The ends lost 0 bases at V and 5 bases at J; junction bases unmatched: 7. The CDR3 consists of 15 residues. CDR3 in amino acids: CASSLAGGEYETQYF. The CDR3 DNA reads TGCGCCAGCAGCTTGGCGGGGGGTGAATACGAGACCCAGTACTTC.

V usage is TRBV9 and J usage is TRBJ1-2, with 9 bases that match TRBD1. V trimming: 1 base; J trimming: 3 bases; junction bases outside the gene matches: 7. CDR1 and CDR2 (germline): SGDLS, YYNGEE. This CDR3 spans 16 amino acids. CDR3 sequence (DNA): TGTGCCAGCAGCGTAAACAGGGACAGGGCGGACTATGGCTACACCTTC. Its protein product is CASSVNRDRADYGYTF.

The CDR3 loop is CASSGLGLINEKLFF. The DNA for the CDR3 is TGTGCCAGCAGCGGCCTTGGGTTGATTAATGAAAAACTGTTTTTT. The genes are TRBV7-6 and TRBJ1-4; D gene ambiguous. Germline V gives CDR1 SGHVS, CDR2 FNYEAQ. The V end lost 5 bases, the J end lost 4 bases, and 14 bases lay between the germline ends. This CDR3 region has 15 residues.

The chain carries TRBV28 and TRBJ1-2, with D possibly being TRBD1 (6 bases). CDR3 length: 15 amino acids. V was clipped by 4 bases and J by 0 bases, with 12 bases between them. Germline loops: CDR1 MDHEN, CDR2 SYDVKM. The CDR3 sequence is CASSSGVPANYGYTF. The CDR3 DNA follows: TGTGCCAGCAGTTCAGGGGTCCCTGCTAACTATGGCTACACCTTC.

J is TRBJ2-3 and V is TRBV7-9; possibly TRBD1 for D (5 bases). The CDR3 runs to 11 residues. Per germline, CDR1 SEHNR and CDR2 FQNEAQ (reference sequence). Trimming cost V 4 bases and J 14 bases, with 13 bases left between them. DNA of the CDR3: TGTGCCAGCAGCTCTTTAGGGGTTCCGTATTTT. Translating gives CASSSLGVPYF.

The chain has TRBV19 and TRBJ1-2; D is perhaps TRBD1 (6 bases). The V gene lost 5 bases and the J gene lost 2 bases, with 12 bases spanning the gap. The germline CDR1 and CDR2 sequences are LNHDA and SQIVND (reference sequence). The CDR3 has 14 residues. The CDR3 DNA is TGTGCCAGTAGTTCCTCGGGGGGCAACTATGGCTACACCTTC. Encoded protein: CASSSSGGNYGYTF.

J is TRBJ2-7 and V is TRBV28; D may be TRBD2 (6 bases). The CDR3 loop spans 17 amino acids. Trimming left V 5 bases short and J 4 bases short, with 24 bases between. Germline lookup yields CDR1 MDHEN and CDR2 SYDVKM. The CDR3 here is CASSPPPFSGLGYEQYF. Written as DNA, the CDR3 is TGTGCCAGCAGTCCCCCCCCCTTTAGCGGCCTGGGGTACGAGCAGTACTTC.